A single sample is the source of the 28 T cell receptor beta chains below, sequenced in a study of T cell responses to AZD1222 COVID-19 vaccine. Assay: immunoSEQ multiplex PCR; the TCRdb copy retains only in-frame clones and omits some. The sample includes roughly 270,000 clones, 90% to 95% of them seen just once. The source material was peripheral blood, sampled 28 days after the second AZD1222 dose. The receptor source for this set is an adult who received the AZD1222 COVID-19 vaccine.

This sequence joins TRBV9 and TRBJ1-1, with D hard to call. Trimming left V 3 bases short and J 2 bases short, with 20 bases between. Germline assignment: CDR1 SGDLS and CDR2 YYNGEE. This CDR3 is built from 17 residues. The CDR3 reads CASSAALNPTGNTEAFF. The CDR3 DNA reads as TGTGCCAGCAGCGCGGCCCTCAACCCGACGGGAAACACTGAAGCTTTCTTT.

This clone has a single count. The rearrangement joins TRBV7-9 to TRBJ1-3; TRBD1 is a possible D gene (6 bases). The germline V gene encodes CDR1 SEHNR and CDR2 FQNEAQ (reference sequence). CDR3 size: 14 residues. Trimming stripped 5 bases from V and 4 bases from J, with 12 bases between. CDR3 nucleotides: TGTGCCAGCAGCGCCGACAGGACGGGAAACACCATATATTTT. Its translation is CASSADRTGNTIYF.

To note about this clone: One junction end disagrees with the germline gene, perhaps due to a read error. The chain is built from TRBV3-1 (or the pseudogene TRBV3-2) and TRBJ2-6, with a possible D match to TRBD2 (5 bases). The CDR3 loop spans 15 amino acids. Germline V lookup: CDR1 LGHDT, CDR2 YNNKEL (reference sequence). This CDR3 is CASNQRGTGANVLTF. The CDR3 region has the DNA TGTGCCAGCAACCAACGGGGAACTGGGGCCAACGTCCTGACTTTC.

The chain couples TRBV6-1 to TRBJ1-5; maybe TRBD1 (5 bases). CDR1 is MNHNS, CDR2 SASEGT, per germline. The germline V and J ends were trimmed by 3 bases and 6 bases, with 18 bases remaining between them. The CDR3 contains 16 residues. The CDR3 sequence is CASSDLVGRASQPQHF. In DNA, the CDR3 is TGTGCCAGCAGTGACCTTGTGGGCAGGGCCAGTCAGCCCCAGCATTTT.

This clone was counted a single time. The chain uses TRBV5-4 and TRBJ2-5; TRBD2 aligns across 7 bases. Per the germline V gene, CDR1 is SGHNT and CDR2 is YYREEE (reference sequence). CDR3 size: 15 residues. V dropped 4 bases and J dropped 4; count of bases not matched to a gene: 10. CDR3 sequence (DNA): TGTGCCAGCAGCCCCCTGGGCGGGGGAGGAGAGACCCAGTACTTC. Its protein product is CASSPLGGGGETQYF.

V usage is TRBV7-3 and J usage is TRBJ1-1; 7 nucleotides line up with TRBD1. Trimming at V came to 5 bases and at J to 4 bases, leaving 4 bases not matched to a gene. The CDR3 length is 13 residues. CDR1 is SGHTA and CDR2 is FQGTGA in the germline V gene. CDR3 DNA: TGTGCCAGCAGCCTAGGACAGGTCACTGAAGCTTTCTTT. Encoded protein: CASSLGQVTEAFF.

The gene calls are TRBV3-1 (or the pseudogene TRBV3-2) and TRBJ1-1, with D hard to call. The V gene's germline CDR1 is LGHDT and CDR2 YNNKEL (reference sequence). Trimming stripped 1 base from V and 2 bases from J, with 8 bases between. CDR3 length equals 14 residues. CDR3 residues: CASSQATDNTEAFF. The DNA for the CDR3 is TGTGCCAGCAGCCAAGCCACTGATAACACTGAAGCTTTCTTT.

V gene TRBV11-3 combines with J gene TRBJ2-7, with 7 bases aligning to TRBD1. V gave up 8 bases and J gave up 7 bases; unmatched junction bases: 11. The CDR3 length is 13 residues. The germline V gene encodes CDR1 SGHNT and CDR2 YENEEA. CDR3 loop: CASYGTALLEQYF. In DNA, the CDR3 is TGTGCCAGCTACGGGACAGCCCTCCTGGAGCAGTACTTC.

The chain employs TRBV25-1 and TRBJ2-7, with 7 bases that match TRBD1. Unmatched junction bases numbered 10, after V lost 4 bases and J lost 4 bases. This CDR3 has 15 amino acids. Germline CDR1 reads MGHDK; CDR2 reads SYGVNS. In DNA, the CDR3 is TGTGCCAGCAGTGGGACGACAGGGTTCCCTTACGAGCAGTACTTC. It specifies CASSGTTGFPYEQYF.

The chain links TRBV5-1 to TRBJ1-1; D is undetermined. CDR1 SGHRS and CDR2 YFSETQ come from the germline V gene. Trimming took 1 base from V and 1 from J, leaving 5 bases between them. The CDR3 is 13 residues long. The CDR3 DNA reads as TGCGCCAGCAGCTTGCCAGGGAACACTGAAGCTTTCTTT. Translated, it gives CASSLPGNTEAFF.

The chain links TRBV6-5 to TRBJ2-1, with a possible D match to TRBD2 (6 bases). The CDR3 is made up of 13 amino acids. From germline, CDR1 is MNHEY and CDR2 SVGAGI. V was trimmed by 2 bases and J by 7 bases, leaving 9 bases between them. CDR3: CASSYTTSNEQFF. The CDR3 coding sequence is TGTGCCAGCAGTTACACGACTAGTAATGAGCAGTTCTTC.

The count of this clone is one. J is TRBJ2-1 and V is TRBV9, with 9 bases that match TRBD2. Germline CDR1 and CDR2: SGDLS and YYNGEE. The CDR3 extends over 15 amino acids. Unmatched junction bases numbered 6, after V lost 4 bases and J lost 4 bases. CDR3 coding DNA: TGTGCCAGCAGCACGAGCGGGGGGCCTTACAATGAGCAGTTCTTC. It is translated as CASSTSGGPYNEQFF.

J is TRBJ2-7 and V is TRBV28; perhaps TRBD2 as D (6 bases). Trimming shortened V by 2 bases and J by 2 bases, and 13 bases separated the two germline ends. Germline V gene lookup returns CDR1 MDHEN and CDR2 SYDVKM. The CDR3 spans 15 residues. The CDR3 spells CASSLGGTRAYEQYF. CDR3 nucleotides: TGTGCCAGCAGTTTAGGCGGGACGCGCGCCTACGAGCAGTACTTC.

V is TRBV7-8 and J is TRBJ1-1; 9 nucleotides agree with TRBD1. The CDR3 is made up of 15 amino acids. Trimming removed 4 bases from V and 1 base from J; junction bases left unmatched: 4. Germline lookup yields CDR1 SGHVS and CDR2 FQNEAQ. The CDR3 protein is CASSSRTGANTEAFF. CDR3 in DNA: TGTGCCAGCAGCTCGAGGACAGGGGCGAACACTGAAGCTTTCTTT.

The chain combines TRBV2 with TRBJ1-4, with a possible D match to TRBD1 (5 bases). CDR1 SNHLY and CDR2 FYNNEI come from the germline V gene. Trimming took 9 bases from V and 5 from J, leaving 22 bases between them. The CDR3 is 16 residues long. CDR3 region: CARSSAPGQANEKLFF. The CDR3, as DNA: TGTGCCAGGTCCTCGGCCCCGGGGCAAGCGAATGAAAAACTGTTTTTT.

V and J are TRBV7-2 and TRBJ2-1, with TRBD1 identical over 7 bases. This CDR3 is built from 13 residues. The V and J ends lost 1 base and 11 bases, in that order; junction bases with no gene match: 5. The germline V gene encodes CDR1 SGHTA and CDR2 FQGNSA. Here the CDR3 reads CASSLGGQTQQFF. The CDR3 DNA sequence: TGTGCCAGCAGCTTAGGGGGACAGACCCAGCAGTTCTTC.

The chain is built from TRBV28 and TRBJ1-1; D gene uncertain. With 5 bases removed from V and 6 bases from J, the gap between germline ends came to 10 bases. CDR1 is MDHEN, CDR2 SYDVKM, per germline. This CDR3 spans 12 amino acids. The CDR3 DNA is TGTGCCAGCAGTCTTAGGGTGGCTGAAGCTTTCTTT. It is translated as CASSLRVAEAFF.

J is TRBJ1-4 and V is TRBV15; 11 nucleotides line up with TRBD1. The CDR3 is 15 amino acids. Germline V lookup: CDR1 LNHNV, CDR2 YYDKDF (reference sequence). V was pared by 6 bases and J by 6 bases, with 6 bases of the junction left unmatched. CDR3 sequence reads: CATRETGQGDEKLFF. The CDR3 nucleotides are TGTGCCACCAGAGAAACGGGACAGGGGGATGAAAAACTGTTTTTT.

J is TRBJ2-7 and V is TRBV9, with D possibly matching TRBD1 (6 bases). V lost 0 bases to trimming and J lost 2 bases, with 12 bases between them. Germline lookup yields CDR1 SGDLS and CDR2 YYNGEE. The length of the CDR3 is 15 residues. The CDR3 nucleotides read TGTGCCAGCAGCGTAGGAGGGGACACAACCTACGAGCAGTACTTC. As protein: CASSVGGDTTYEQYF.

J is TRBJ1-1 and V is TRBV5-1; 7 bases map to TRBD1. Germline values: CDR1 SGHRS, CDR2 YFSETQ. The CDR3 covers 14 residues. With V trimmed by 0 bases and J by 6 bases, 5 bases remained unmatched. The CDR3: CASSLGRQGAEAFF. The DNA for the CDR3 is TGCGCCAGCAGCTTGGGAAGACAGGGCGCTGAAGCTTTCTTT.

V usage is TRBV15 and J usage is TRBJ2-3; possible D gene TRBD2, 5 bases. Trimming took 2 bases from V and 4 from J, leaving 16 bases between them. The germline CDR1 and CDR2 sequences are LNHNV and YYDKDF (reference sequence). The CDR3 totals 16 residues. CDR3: CATSRPGSPHPDTQYF. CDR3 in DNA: TGTGCCACCAGCAGACCGGGATCCCCGCACCCAGATACGCAGTATTTT.

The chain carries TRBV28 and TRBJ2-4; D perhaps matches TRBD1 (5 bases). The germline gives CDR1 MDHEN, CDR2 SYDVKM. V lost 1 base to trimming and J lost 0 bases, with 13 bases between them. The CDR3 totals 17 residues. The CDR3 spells CASSLYGDRVAKNIQYF. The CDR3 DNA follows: TGTGCCAGCAGTTTATACGGCGACAGAGTAGCCAAAAACATTCAGTACTTC.

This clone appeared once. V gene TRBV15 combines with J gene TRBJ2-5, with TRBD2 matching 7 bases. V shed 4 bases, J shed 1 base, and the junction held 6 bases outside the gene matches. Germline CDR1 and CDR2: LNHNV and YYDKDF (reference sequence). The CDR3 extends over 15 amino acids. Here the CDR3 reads CATSKSGVIQETQYF. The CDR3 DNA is TGTGCCACCAGCAAAAGCGGGGTCATCCAAGAGACCCAGTACTTC.

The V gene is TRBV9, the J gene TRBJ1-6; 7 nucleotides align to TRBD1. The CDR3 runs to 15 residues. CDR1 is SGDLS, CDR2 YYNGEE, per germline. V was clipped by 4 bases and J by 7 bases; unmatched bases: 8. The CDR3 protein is CASSSSRDSNSPLHF. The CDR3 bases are TGTGCCAGCAGCTCATCCCGGGACAGCAATTCACCCCTCCACTTT.

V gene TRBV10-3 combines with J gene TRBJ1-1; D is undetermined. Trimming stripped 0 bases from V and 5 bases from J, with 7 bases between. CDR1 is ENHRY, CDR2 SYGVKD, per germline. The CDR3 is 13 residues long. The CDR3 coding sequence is TGTGCCATCAGTGAGTCTTGGGATACTGAAGCTTTCTTT. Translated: CAISESWDTEAFF.

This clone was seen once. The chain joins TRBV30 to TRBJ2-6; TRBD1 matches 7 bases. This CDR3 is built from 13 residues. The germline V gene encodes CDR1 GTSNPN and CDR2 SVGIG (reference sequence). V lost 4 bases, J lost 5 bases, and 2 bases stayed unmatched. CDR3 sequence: CAWMGQRANVLTF. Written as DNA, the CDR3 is TGTGCCTGGATGGGACAGAGGGCCAACGTCCTGACTTTC.

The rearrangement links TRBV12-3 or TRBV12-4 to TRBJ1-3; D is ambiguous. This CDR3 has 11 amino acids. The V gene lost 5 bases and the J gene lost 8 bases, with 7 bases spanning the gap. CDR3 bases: TGTGCCAGCAGTGCCGCTGACACCATATATTTT. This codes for CASSAADTIYF.

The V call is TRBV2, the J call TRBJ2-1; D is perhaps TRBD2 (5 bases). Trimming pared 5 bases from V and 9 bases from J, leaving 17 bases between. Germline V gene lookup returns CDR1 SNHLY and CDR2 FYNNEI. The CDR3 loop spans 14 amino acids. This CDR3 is CASSSIDYFFEQFF. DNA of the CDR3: TGTGCCAGCAGTTCTATTGACTATTTTTTTGAGCAGTTCTTC.